The 30 T cell receptor beta chains reported below all come from one sample, sequenced in a study. In TCRdb, the 5' RACE reads were re-called with MiXCR into one record per CDR3 protein. Here the sample spans about 42,000 distinct CDR3 sequences, around 30% being singletons. The sequencing sample was made of tumor-infiltrating memory CD4+ T cells sorted from the breast tumor. Subset reported: memory CD4+ T cells, CD4+CD45RO+CD25-. These receptor sequences come from a female donor with breast cancer.

CDR3 bases: TGTGCCAGCAGCTTAGGGCTAGCAGCCGATACGCAGTATTTT. Protein product: CASSLGLAADTQYF. The genes are TRBV11-3 and TRBJ2-3, with D perhaps matching TRBD2 (5 bases). Trimming removed 1 base at V and 6 bases at J, with 11 bases between. This CDR3 comprises 14 residues. Per germline, CDR1 SGHNT and CDR2 YENEEA.

This clonotype has ten or more counts. V is TRBV15 and J is TRBJ1-1; weak D call: TRBD1 (5 bases). Germline V gene sequence: CDR1 LNHNV, CDR2 YYDKDF (reference sequence). V lost 7 bases and J 3 bases, leaving 15 bases between the germline ends. The CDR3 loop spans 14 amino acids. The CDR3 sequence is CATTRGVGDTEAFF. The CDR3 bases are TGTGCCACCACGAGAGGGGTGGGGGACACTGAAGCTTTCTTT.

As concerns this clonotype: This could be a read error, since a much larger clone is one nucleotide away. This sequence joins TRBV5-5 and TRBJ2-7, with D possibly matching TRBD2 (6 bases). Between the trimmed V and J ends, which lost 7 bases and 2 bases, there was a span of 16 bases. The CDR3 contains 14 residues. CDR1 is SGHKS, CDR2 YYEKEE, per germline (reference sequence). The CDR3 loop reads CASGGLTLPYEQYF. DNA of the CDR3: TGTGCCAGCGGGGGACTTACACTTCCCTACGAGCAGTACTTC.

The V and J genes are TRBV12-3 or TRBV12-4 and TRBJ2-5; D is possibly TRBD1 (5 bases). This CDR3 has 14 amino acids. The V gene lost 8 bases and the J gene lost 5 bases, with 18 bases spanning the gap. CDR3 sequence reads: CASARTGRVETQYF. In nucleotides, the CDR3 is TGTGCCAGCGCCCGAACAGGACGCGTTGAGACCCAGTACTTC.

J is TRBJ2-2 and V is TRBV7-2; D is uncertain. V dropped 5 bases and J dropped 5 bases, with 9 bases sitting between them. The CDR3 covers 13 residues. Germline assignment: CDR1 SGHTA and CDR2 FQGNSA. The CDR3 DNA is TGTGCCAGCAGCAATATGGGAACCGGGGAGCTGTTTTTT. This encodes CASSNMGTGELFF.

The CDR3 DNA is TGTGCCACCAGCAGAGATCGCGTTAACGGGGAGCTGTTTTTT. Protein sequence: CATSRDRVNGELFF. The chain couples TRBV15 to TRBJ2-2, with no clear D. Per the germline V gene, CDR1 is LNHNV and CDR2 is YYDKDF (reference sequence). The CDR3 loop spans 14 amino acids. V shed 0 bases and J shed 7 bases, with 9 bases lying between them. Combining the CDR3 with reference TRBV15 and TRBJ2-2 gives the whole variable domain DAMVIQNPRYQVTQFGKPVTLSCSQTLNHNVMYWYQQKSSQAPKLLFHYYDKDFNNEADTPDNFQSRRPNTSFCFLDIRSPGLGDTAMYLCATSRDRVNGELFFGEGSRLTVL.

This clonotype showed up just a few times. This chain joins TRBV27 and TRBJ2-5, with unresolved D. The CDR3 spans 13 residues. The germline V gene encodes CDR1 MNHEY and CDR2 SMNVEV (reference sequence). Trimming stripped 7 bases from V and 2 bases from J, with 11 bases between. The CDR3 sequence: CASKRAFQETQYF. The CDR3 DNA sequence: TGTGCCAGCAAGAGAGCGTTTCAAGAGACCCAGTACTTC.

This chain links TRBV5-1 with TRBJ1-1; 9 bases align to TRBD1. V lost 7 bases and J lost 4; bases outside the gene matches: 5. This CDR3 has 13 residues. Germline V gives CDR1 SGHRS, CDR2 YFSETQ. The DNA for the CDR3 is TGCGCCAGCGGCTACAGGGGGCCCACTGAAGCTTTCTTT. Residues: CASGYRGPTEAFF. The full variable domain, rest sourced from reference TRBV5-1 and TRBJ1-1, is KAGVTQTPRYLIKTRGQQVTLSCSPISGHRSVSWYQQTPGQGLQFLFEYFSETQRNKGNFPGRFSGRQFSNSRSEMNVSTLELGDSALYLCASGYRGPTEAFFGQGTRLTVV.

Only a few counts were recorded for this clonotype. The CDR3 region has the DNA TGTGCCAGCAGCTTAGTTGGACAGGGGGCGAACACTGAAGCTTTCTTT. Its translation: CASSLVGQGANTEAFF. This sequence joins TRBV7-9 and TRBJ1-1; TRBD1 agrees at 11 bases. Germline V gene data show CDR1 as SEHNR and CDR2 as FQNEAQ (reference sequence). V trimming: 1 base; J trimming: 1 base; junction bases outside the gene matches: 2. The CDR3 contains 16 residues. Supplemented by reference TRBV7-9 and TRBJ1-1, the full variable domain reads DTGVSQNPRHKITKRGQNVTFRCDPISEHNRLYWYRQTLGQGPEFLTYFQNEAQLEKSRLLSDRFSAERPKGSFSTLEIQRTEQGDSAMYLCASSLVGQGANTEAFFGQGTRLTVV.

This clonotype came up a few times. The chain joins TRBV9 to TRBJ2-3; 7 bases line up with TRBD1. V shed 4 bases and J 4 bases; nucleotides not matched to a gene: 9. CDR3 length: 15 residues. CDR1 is SGDLS, CDR2 YYNGEE, per germline. CDR3 protein: CASSPTGVVADTQYF. CDR3 bases: TGTGCCAGCAGCCCCACAGGGGTAGTAGCAGATACGCAGTATTTT. Supplemented by reference TRBV9 and TRBJ2-3, the full variable domain reads DSGVTQTPKHLITATGQRVTLRCSPRSGDLSVYWYQQSLDQGLQFLIQYYNGEERAKGNILERFSAQQFPDLHSELNLSSLELGDSALYFCASSPTGVVADTQYFGPGTRLTVL.

This clonotype has only a few counts. CDR3 residues: CASTETGVSEQYF. DNA of the CDR3: TGCGCCAGCACCGAAACCGGCGTAAGCGAGCAGTACTTC. The chain joins TRBV5-1 to TRBJ2-7; the D is unclear. Germline CDR1 reads SGHRS; CDR2 reads YFSETQ. This CDR3 is 13 amino acids long. Trimming shortened V by 6 bases and J by 6 bases, and 16 bases separated the two germline ends.

The chain has TRBV12-3 or TRBV12-4 and TRBJ2-1, with 9 bases fitting TRBD2. Trimming took 6 bases from V and 7 from J; bases not matched to a gene: 10. The CDR3 has 15 residues. The CDR3 nucleotides are TGTGCCAGCAGCCAGGCTAGCGGGATTAGTAATGAGCAGTTCTTC. Translating gives CASSQASGISNEQFF.

By share, this clonotype ranks as medium-sized (0.01 to 0.1%). This chain uses TRBV7-2 with TRBJ2-1; D is undetermined. The CDR3 has 12 residues. Germline CDR1 is SGHTA and CDR2 is FQGNSA. The V end was cut by 5 bases, the J end by 4 bases, with 6 bases between. This chain's CDR3 is CASSAFYNEQFF. CDR3 sequence (DNA): TGTGCCAGCAGCGCCTTTTACAATGAGCAGTTCTTC.

This clonotype was detected only a few times. The genes are TRBV4-1 and TRBJ1-1, with D possibly matching TRBD1 (5 bases). The CDR3 spans 15 residues. Trimming removed 5 bases from V and 8 bases from J, with 21 bases in between. Germline V CDR1 and CDR2: MGHRA, YSYEKL. The chain's CDR3 is CASSARTRGRIEAFF. The CDR3 coding sequence is TGCGCCAGCAGCGCGCGTACCCGGGGCAGAATAGAAGCTTTCTTT.

This sequence joins TRBV20-1 and TRBJ2-7; 12 nucleotides match TRBD2. The germline gives CDR1 DFQATT, CDR2 SNEGSKA (reference sequence). V was pared by 0 bases and J by 5 bases, with 14 bases of the junction left unmatched. The CDR3 loop spans 18 amino acids. The CDR3 sequence is CSARDIGPSGRANHEQYF. The CDR3 DNA reads as TGCAGTGCTAGAGATATCGGCCCTAGCGGGAGGGCAAATCACGAGCAGTACTTC.

This clonotype was picked up a small number of times. The chain is built from TRBV4-1 and TRBJ1-5, with D unresolved. There are 13 residues in the CDR3. Germline V gene data show CDR1 as MGHRA and CDR2 as YSYEKL. With 0 bases removed from V and 6 bases from J, the gap between germline ends came to 6 bases. This CDR3 reads CASSQDASQPQHF. The CDR3 region has the DNA TGCGCCAGCAGCCAAGATGCCAGTCAGCCCCAGCATTTT.

The V call is TRBV28, the J call TRBJ2-5, with D possibly TRBD2 on 5 matching bases. The CDR3 length is 13 residues. V was cut by 2 bases and J by 2 bases, with 6 bases left in between. Germline loops: CDR1 MDHEN, CDR2 SYDVKM. The DNA for the CDR3 is TGTGCCAGCAGTTTAGGAGGACAAGAGACCCAGTACTTC. Translation gives CASSLGGQETQYF.

The V and J genes are TRBV7-9 and TRBJ2-1; the D is unclear. Trimming took 5 bases from V and 2 from J, leaving 7 bases between them. The germline V gene encodes CDR1 SEHNR and CDR2 FQNEAQ (reference sequence). This CDR3 has 13 residues. The CDR3 loop is CASSNGAYNEQFF. The CDR3, as DNA: TGTGCCAGCAGCAACGGAGCCTACAATGAGCAGTTCTTC.

The V gene is TRBV7-3, the J gene TRBJ2-1; no clear D gene. Trimming cost V 5 bases and J 7 bases, with 15 bases left between them. Germline V gives CDR1 SGHTA, CDR2 FQGTGA. The CDR3 spans 14 residues. CDR3 protein: CASSPTSSTNEQFF. In nucleotides, the CDR3 is TGTGCCAGCAGCCCCACTTCCTCGACGAATGAGCAGTTCTTC.

This clonotype was counted ten times or more. The chain uses TRBV4-1 and TRBJ1-4; the D is unclear. There are 17 residues in the CDR3. V shed 0 bases and J shed 0 bases, with 11 bases lying between them. CDR1 is MGHRA and CDR2 is YSYEKL in the germline V gene. The CDR3 DNA follows: TGCGCCAGCAGCCAAGAAGGTCCCACTGCAACTAATGAAAAACTGTTTTTT. Protein: CASSQEGPTATNEKLFF.

In its sample, this clonotype was seen a few times. This rearrangement joins TRBV27 to TRBJ2-7, with TRBD1 matching 8 bases. CDR3 length: 13 amino acids. V shed 3 bases, J shed 6 bases, and the junction held 4 bases outside the gene matches. The germline V gene encodes CDR1 MNHEY and CDR2 SMNVEV (reference sequence). CDR3 nucleotide sequence: TGTGCCAGCAGTTTCCAGGGGGCGCGCGAGCAGTACTTC. Translating gives CASSFQGAREQYF.

Only a few counts were recorded for this clonotype. The chain is built from TRBV6-5 and TRBJ2-3; no clear D gene. V was clipped by 2 bases and J by 2 bases, with 8 bases between them. The CDR3 covers 14 residues. Germline CDR1 reads MNHEY; CDR2 reads SVGAGI. The CDR3 loop reads CASSYGLHTDTQYF. The CDR3 DNA is TGTGCCAGCAGTTACGGGCTGCACACAGATACGCAGTATTTT.

This clonotype has at least ten counts. The genes are TRBV7-2 and TRBJ2-2; D possibly uses TRBD1 or TRBD2 (5 bases each). Germline values: CDR1 SGHTA, CDR2 FQGNSA. The V gene lost 3 bases and the J gene lost 1 base, with 12 bases spanning the gap. This CDR3 spans 16 amino acids. CDR3 in amino acids: CASSFAPGRNTGELFF. Written as DNA, the CDR3 is TGTGCCAGCAGCTTCGCCCCGGGGCGGAACACCGGGGAGCTGTTTTTT. Looking up the rest from reference TRBV7-2 and TRBJ2-2 gives the full variable domain: GAGVSQSPSNKVTEKGKDVELRCDPISGHTALYWYRQSLGQGLEFLIYFQGNSAPDKSGLPSDRFSAERTGGSVSTLTIQRTQQEDSAVYLCASSFAPGRNTGELFFGEGSRLTVL.

Many counts were recorded for this clonotype. CDR3 amino acids: CASSHRGHEQYF. In nucleotides, the CDR3 is TGTGCCAGCAGTCATAGGGGACACGAGCAGTACTTC. This sequence joins TRBV27 and TRBJ2-7, with D possibly being TRBD1 or TRBD2 (5 bases each). The CDR3 has 12 residues. Trimming stripped 5 bases from V and 5 bases from J, with 10 bases between. CDR1 is MNHEY, CDR2 SMNVEV, per germline (reference sequence).

CDR3 sequence (DNA): TGTGCCAGCAGCGGGGGACAGACAATATACAATGAGCAGTTCTTC. Encoded protein: CASSGGQTIYNEQFF. This chain joins TRBV9 and TRBJ2-1; 7 nucleotides line up with TRBD1. This CDR3 is built from 15 residues. Germline assignment: CDR1 SGDLS and CDR2 YYNGEE. With V trimmed by 3 bases and J by 4 bases, 7 bases remained unmatched.

This clonotype was seen a handful of times. The chain joins TRBV28 to TRBJ1-2; D is possibly TRBD1 (6 bases). CDR3 length: 15 amino acids. Trimming shortened V by 5 bases and J by 2 bases, and 15 bases separated the two germline ends. Germline V gives CDR1 MDHEN, CDR2 SYDVKM. The CDR3 bases are TGTGCCAGCAGTGGTTGGACAGCGGGGAACTATGGCTACACCTTC. It is translated as CASSGWTAGNYGYTF.

This clonotype was seen a handful of times. V and J are TRBV6-2 or TRBV6-3 and TRBJ2-1, with 8 positions matching TRBD1. J was trimmed by 2 bases and V by 7 bases; bases with no gene match: 7. Germline-derived CDR1 and CDR2 are MNHEY and SVGEGT. The CDR3 contains 15 residues. This CDR3 reads CASTEVTGAYNEQFF. The CDR3, as DNA: TGTGCCAGCACTGAGGTGACAGGGGCCTACAATGAGCAGTTCTTC.

Written as DNA, the CDR3 is TGTGCCAGCCAAGCGAGCTCCTACAATGAGCAGTTCTTC. Amino acids: CASQASSYNEQFF. The chain is built from TRBV6-2 or TRBV6-3 and TRBJ2-1; D remains unclear. Trimming shortened V by 8 bases and J by 0 bases, and 8 bases separated the two germline ends. The CDR3 loop spans 13 amino acids. CDR1 and CDR2 from the germline V gene are MNHEY and SVGEGT.

This clonotype was seen at least ten times. J is TRBJ1-5 and V is TRBV12-3 or TRBV12-4; 7 nucleotides match TRBD1. V was clipped by 6 bases and J by 4 bases; unmatched bases: 3. The CDR3 is 13 residues long. CDR3: CASRLGQNQPQHF. As DNA, the CDR3 is TGTGCCAGCAGACTGGGACAGAATCAGCCCCAGCATTTT.

The chain recombines TRBV7-2 with TRBJ1-2; 10 positions agree with TRBD1. Germline-derived CDR1 and CDR2 are SGHTA and FQGNSA. The CDR3 runs to 15 residues. The V and J ends lost 5 bases and 4 bases, in that order; junction bases with no gene match: 7. CDR3 DNA sequence: TGTGCCAGCAGCCCCCGGGACAGGGGAATCTATGGCTACACCTTC. It codes for CASSPRDRGIYGYTF.